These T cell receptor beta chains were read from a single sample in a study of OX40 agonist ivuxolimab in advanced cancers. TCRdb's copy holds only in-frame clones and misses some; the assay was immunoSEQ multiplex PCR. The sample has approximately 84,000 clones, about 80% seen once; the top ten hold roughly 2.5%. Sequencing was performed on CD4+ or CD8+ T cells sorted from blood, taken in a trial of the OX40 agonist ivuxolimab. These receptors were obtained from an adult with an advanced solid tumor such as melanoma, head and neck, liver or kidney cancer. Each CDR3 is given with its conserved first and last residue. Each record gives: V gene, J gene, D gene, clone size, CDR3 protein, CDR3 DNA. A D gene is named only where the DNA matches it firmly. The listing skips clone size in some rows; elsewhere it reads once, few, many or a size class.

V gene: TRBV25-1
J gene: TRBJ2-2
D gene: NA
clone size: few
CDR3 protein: CASSESRDTLNTGELFF
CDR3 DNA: TGTGCCAGCAGTGAAAGCCGGGACACCCTGAACACCGGGGAGCTGTTTTTT

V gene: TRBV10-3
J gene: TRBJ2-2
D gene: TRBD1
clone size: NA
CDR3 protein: CAISRGSFGTGDTMGELFF
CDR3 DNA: TGTGCCATCAGCCGGGGATCCTTCGGGACAGGGGATACGATGGGGGAGCTGTTTTTT

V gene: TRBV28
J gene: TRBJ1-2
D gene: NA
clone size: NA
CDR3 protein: CASSFGGQTTQGGYTF
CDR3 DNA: TGTGCCAGCAGTTTTGGAGGACAGACCACGCAAGGGGGCTACACCTTC

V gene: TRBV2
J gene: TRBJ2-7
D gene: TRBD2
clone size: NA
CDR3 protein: CASSYSGLAGSSDF
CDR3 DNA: TGTGCCAGCAGCTACTCGGGACTAGCGGGGTCCTCAGACTTC

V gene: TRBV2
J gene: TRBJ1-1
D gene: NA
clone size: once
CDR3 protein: CASRLLNTEAFF
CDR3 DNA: TGTGCCAGCAGGCTTCTGAACACTGAAGCTTTCTTT

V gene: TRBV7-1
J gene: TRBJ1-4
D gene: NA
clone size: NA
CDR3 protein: CASSTGRQTTNEKLFF
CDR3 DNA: TGTGCCAGCAGCACGGGCCGGCAGACAACTAATGAAAAACTGTTTTTT

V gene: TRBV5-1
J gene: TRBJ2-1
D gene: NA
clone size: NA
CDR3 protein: CASSLNLQADEQFF
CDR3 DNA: TGCGCCAGCAGCTTGAACCTTCAGGCCGATGAGCAGTTCTTC

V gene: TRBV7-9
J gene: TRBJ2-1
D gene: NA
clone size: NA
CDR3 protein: CASSLDLRGEDHNEQFF
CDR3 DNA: TGTGCCAGCAGCTTAGATCTTAGAGGGGAAGATCACAATGAGCAGTTCTTC

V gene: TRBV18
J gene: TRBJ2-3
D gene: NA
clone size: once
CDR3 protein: CASPPGTGARTDTQYF
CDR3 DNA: TGTGCCAGCCCTCCCGGGACGGGGGCACGCACAGATACGCAGTATTTT

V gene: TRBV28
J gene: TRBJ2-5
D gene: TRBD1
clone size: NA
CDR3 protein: CASRPTGVERETQYF
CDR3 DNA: TGTGCCAGCAGACCCACAGGGGTGGAACGGGAGACCCAGTACTTC

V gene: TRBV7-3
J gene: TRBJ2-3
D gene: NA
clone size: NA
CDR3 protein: CASSPGAADTQYF
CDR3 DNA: TGTGCCAGCAGTCCCGGCGCTGCAGATACGCAGTATTTT

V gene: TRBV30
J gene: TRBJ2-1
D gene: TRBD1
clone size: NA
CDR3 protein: CAKGQFSPNEQFF
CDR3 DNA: TGTGCCAAGGGACAGTTCTCGCCCAATGAGCAGTTCTTC

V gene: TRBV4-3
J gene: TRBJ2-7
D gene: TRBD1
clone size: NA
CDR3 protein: CASSQDPGTEYEQYF
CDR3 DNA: TGCGCCAGCAGCCAAGATCCCGGGACAGAATACGAGCAGTACTTC

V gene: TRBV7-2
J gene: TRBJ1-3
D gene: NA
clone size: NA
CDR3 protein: CASSPGHQSNTIYF
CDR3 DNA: TGTGCCAGCAGCCCGGGACATCAATCAAACACCATATATTTT

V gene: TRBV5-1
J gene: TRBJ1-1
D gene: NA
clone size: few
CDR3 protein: CASSSRTMNTEAFF
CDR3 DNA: TGCGCCAGCAGCTCAAGGACTATGAACACTGAAGCTTTCTTT

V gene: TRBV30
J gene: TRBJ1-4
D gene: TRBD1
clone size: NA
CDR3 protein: CAWGQGAGEKLFF
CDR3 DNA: TGTGCCTGGGGACAGGGGGCCGGCGAAAAACTGTTTTTT

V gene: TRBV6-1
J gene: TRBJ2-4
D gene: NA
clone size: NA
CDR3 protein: CASSRGDIQYF
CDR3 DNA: TGTGCCAGCTCCAGGGGAGACATTCAGTACTTC

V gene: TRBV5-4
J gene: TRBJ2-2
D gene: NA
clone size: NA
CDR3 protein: CASSLGQRAGELFF
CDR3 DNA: TGTGCCAGCAGCTTGGGACAGCGAGCCGGGGAGCTGTTTTTT

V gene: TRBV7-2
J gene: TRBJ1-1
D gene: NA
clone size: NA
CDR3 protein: CASSLGSNTEAFF
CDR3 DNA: TGTGCCAGCAGCTTAGGGAGTAACACTGAAGCTTTCTTT

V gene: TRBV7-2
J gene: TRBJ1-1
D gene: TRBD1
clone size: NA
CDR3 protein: CASTSMTGAYTEAFF
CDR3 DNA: TGTGCCAGCACTTCAATGACAGGGGCTTACACTGAAGCTTTCTTT

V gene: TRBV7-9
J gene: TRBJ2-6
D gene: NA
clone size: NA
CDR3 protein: CASSLGTSGANVLTF
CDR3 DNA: TGTGCCAGCAGCTTAGGGACATCTGGGGCCAACGTCCTGACTTTC

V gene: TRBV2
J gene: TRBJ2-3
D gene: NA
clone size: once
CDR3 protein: CASLGPTDTQYF
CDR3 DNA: TGTGCCAGCCTGGGGCCAACAGATACGCAGTATTTT

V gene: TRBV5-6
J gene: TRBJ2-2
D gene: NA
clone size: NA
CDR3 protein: CASSLDRVFTGELFF
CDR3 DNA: TGTGCCAGCAGCTTGGACAGGGTATTCACCGGGGAGCTGTTTTTT

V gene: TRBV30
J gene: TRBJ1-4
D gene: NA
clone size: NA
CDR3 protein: CAWSVRHYNEKLFF
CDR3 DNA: TGTGCCTGGAGTGTACGGCACTATAATGAAAAACTGTTTTTT

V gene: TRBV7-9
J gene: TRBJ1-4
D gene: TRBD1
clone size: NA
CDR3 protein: CASSFRQGTNEKLFF
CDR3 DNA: TGTGCCAGCAGCTTTCGACAGGGAACTAATGAAAAACTGTTTTTT

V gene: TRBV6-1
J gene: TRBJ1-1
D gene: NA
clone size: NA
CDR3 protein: CASDVGDGSEAFF
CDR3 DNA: TGTGCCAGCGATGTGGGGGATGGGAGTGAAGCTTTCTTT

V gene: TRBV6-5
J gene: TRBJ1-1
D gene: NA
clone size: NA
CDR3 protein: CASSPTMNTEAFF
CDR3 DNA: TGTGCCAGCAGCCCGACTATGAACACTGAAGCTTTCTTT

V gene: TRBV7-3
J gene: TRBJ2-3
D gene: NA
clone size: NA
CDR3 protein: CASSLTVQGLTDTQYF
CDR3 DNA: TGTGCCAGCAGCTTAACGGTGCAGGGGCTCACAGATACGCAGTATTTT

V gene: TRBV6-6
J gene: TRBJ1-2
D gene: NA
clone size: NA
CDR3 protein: CASSYSKKGYTF
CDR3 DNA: TGTGCCAGCAGTTACTCGAAGAAGGGCTACACCTTC

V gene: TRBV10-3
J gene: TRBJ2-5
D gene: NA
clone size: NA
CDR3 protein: CAISLPGGSETQYF
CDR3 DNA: TGTGCCATCAGTCTCCCTGGAGGGTCGGAGACCCAGTACTTC

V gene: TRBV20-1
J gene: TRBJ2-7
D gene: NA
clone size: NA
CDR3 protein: CSAKGDHEQYF
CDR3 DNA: TGCAGTGCTAAGGGGGACCACGAGCAGTACTTC

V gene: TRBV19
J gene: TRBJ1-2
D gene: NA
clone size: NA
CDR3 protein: CASTELPSGRGYGYTF
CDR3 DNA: TGTGCCAGTACCGAATTACCTTCGGGAAGGGGCTATGGCTACACCTTC

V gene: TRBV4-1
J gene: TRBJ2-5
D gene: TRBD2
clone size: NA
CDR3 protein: CASSQDAASGGPNAETQYF
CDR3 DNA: TGCGCCAGCAGCCAAGATGCGGCTAGCGGGGGGCCTAACGCAGAGACCCAGTACTTC

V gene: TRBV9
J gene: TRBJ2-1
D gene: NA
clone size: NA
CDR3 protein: CASSVEGSRQEQFF
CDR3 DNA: TGTGCCAGCAGCGTAGAGGGCAGCCGACAGGAGCAGTTCTTC

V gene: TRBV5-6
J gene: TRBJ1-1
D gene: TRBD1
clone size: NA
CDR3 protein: CASSLGTGWLNTEAFF
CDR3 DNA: TGTGCCAGCAGCTTGGGGACAGGGTGGCTCAACACTGAAGCTTTCTTT

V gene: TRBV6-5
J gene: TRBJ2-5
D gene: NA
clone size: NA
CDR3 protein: CASSYGGEETQYF
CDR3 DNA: TGTGCCAGCAGTTACGGCGGTGAAGAGACCCAGTACTTC

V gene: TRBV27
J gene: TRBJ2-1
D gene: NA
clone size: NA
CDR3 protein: CASTMWGQRSLGGNEQFF
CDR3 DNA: TGTGCCAGCACCATGTGGGGACAGAGGTCACTCGGGGGGAATGAGCAGTTCTTC